These 13 T cell receptor beta chains were all obtained from the same sample, sequenced in a study of blood T cell repertoires in COVID-19. Generated by immunoSEQ multiplex PCR, the TCRdb table keeps only in-frame clones and is missing some. In the table there are some 200,000 clones, approximately 87% of which are singletons. The material sequenced was peripheral blood. Receptors were obtained from a woman aged 50 to 60 with acute or convalescent COVID-19.

The CDR3 is CAWSTNRVPWLYGYTF. As DNA, the CDR3 is TGTGCCTGGAGTACGAACAGGGTTCCCTGGCTATATGGCTACACCTTC. The J gene is TRBJ1-2, the V gene TRBV30, with a tentative D call TRBD1 (6 bases). The V end was cut by 2 bases, the J end by 5 bases, with 21 bases between. This CDR3 comprises 16 residues. CDR1 is GTSNPN and CDR2 is SVGIG in the germline V gene (reference sequence).

This rearrangement joins TRBV11-2 to TRBJ2-1; 7 nucleotides line up with TRBD2. The length of the CDR3 is 17 residues. Trimming removed 0 bases from V and 6 bases from J; junction bases left unmatched: 11. In germline, CDR1 is SGHAT, CDR2 FQNNGV. CDR3 amino acids: CASSLDLGGGPGNEQFF. The CDR3 nucleotides are TGTGCCAGCAGCTTAGATCTGGGGGGAGGGCCCGGCAATGAGCAGTTCTTC.

The V gene is TRBV20-1, the J gene TRBJ2-1; 7 bases are shared with TRBD2. Germline V gives CDR1 DFQATT, CDR2 SNEGSKA (reference sequence). The V and J ends lost 3 bases and 3 bases, in that order; junction bases with no gene match: 5. The CDR3 extends over 14 amino acids. This CDR3 reads CSASAAGFYNEQFF. Here the CDR3 DNA reads TGCAGTGCTAGTGCAGCGGGGTTCTACAATGAGCAGTTCTTC.

The rearrangement links TRBV19 to TRBJ1-5; D may be TRBD1 (5 bases). Germline lookup yields CDR1 LNHDA and CDR2 SQIVND (reference sequence). CDR3 length: 15 amino acids. The V gene lost 5 bases and the J gene lost 6 bases, with 17 bases spanning the gap. Here the CDR3 reads CASSWGGVGIQPQHF. CDR3 in DNA: TGTGCCAGTAGTTGGGGGGGGGTAGGCATTCAGCCCCAGCATTTT. Using reference TRBV19 and TRBJ1-5 for the parts outside the CDR3, the full variable domain is DGGITQSPKYLFRKEGQNVTLSCEQNLNHDAMYWYRQDPGQGLRLIYYSQIVNDFQKGDIAEGYSVSREKKESFPLTVTSAQKNPTAFYLCASSWGGVGIQPQHFGDGTRLSIL.

This clone was counted between two and nine times. The V and J genes are TRBV5-4 and TRBJ2-4; possible D gene TRBD1, 5 bases. Trimming removed 1 base at V and 4 bases at J, with 6 bases between. The V gene's germline CDR1 is SGHNT and CDR2 YYREEE (reference sequence). This CDR3 is 13 amino acids long. This chain's CDR3 is CASSLRGKNIQYF. The CDR3, as DNA: TGTGCCAGCAGCTTGAGGGGTAAAAACATTCAGTACTTC.

The rearrangement links TRBV3-1 (or the pseudogene TRBV3-2) to TRBJ2-7, with TRBD2 matching over 8 bases. CDR1 and CDR2 (germline): LGHDT, YNNKEL (reference sequence). V lost 6 bases, J lost 2 bases, and 15 bases stayed unmatched. This CDR3 region has 17 residues. CDR3 amino acids: CASSSTGGAGAAYEQYF. CDR3 coding DNA: TGTGCCAGCAGTTCCACCGGGGGAGCGGGGGCTGCCTACGAGCAGTACTTC.

This chain connects TRBV2 to TRBJ2-5; a possible D gene is TRBD2 (6 bases). The V gene lost 7 bases and the J gene lost 3 bases, with 12 bases spanning the gap. Looked up from germline, CDR1 is SNHLY and CDR2 is FYNNEI. This CDR3 is 13 amino acids long. DNA for the CDR3: TGTGCCAGCAACCGGGGGATAGAAGAGACCCAGTACTTC. It is translated as CASNRGIEETQYF.

The table lists this clone with a count of one. The V and J genes are TRBV18 and TRBJ2-5; tentative D call: TRBD2 (6 bases). V was cut by 0 bases and J by 5 bases, with 10 bases left in between. The V gene's germline CDR1 is KGHSH and CDR2 LQKENI. This CDR3 spans 14 amino acids. This CDR3 is CASSPPEGWETQYF. The CDR3 nucleotides are TGTGCCAGCTCACCACCGGAGGGGTGGGAGACCCAGTACTTC.

For the CDR3, the DNA is TGTGCCAGCAGCTTAGGGTCAGGGTCCCCAGGCAATGAGCAGTTCTTC. As protein: CASSLGSGSPGNEQFF. The J gene is TRBJ2-1, the V gene TRBV11-2; TRBD1 might be the D (5 bases). This CDR3 is built from 16 residues. V lost 1 base and J 6 bases, leaving 16 bases between the germline ends. Germline CDR1 SGHAT, CDR2 FQNNGV.

The chain recombines TRBV5-1 with TRBJ2-1; D remains ambiguous. The germline gives CDR1 SGHRS, CDR2 YFSETQ. This CDR3 contains 16 residues. Between the trimmed V and J ends, which lost 0 bases and 2 bases, there was a span of 12 bases. The CDR3 loop is CASSLAISSPYNEQFF. For the CDR3, the DNA is TGCGCCAGCAGCTTGGCCATAAGCTCCCCCTACAATGAGCAGTTCTTC.

The chain uses TRBV3-1 (or the pseudogene TRBV3-2) and TRBJ1-4; 7 bases align to TRBD1. The CDR3 sequence is 15 residues long. The germline CDR1 and CDR2 sequences are LGHDT and YNNKEL (reference sequence). The ends lost 1 base at V and 5 bases at J; junction bases unmatched: 4. The CDR3 nucleotides are TGTGCCAGCAGCCAAGTCCTGACAGGGAATGAAAAACTGTTTTTT. Translating it yields CASSQVLTGNEKLFF.

This sequence joins TRBV3-1 (or the pseudogene TRBV3-2) and TRBJ2-5; 11 bases are a match to TRBD2. This CDR3 spans 15 amino acids. J was trimmed by 2 bases and V by 4 bases; bases with no gene match: 3. In germline, CDR1 is LGHDT, CDR2 YNNKEL (reference sequence). In nucleotides, the CDR3 is TGTGCCAGCAGCCCTGGGACTAGCGGACAAGAGACCCAGTACTTC. Encoded protein: CASSPGTSGQETQYF.

This clone was counted between two and nine times. CDR3: CASSLLAGRPLHF. The CDR3 DNA reads TGTGCCAGCAGCCTCCTAGCAGGGAGGCCCCTCCACTTT. V usage is TRBV7-6 and J usage is TRBJ1-6; D is possibly TRBD1 (5 bases). This CDR3 has 13 residues. CDR1 and CDR2 (germline): SGHVS, FNYEAQ. V dropped 5 bases and J dropped 13 bases, with 15 bases sitting between them.